The text below deals with one TCR beta chain. Its specificity is not known. Treatment: roughly 10-day PBMC culture with coronavirus spike peptide pools or control peptides (ViraFEST assay). IL-2 (roughly 10 IU/ml) and peptide pools (about 10 ug/ml) were added to cultures of under 2.5 million PBMCs per well. This entry comes from a study of vaccination and CD4 T cells after COVID-19. The CDR3 spans 12 residues. Trimming cost V 6 bases and J 6 bases, with 8 bases left between them. Germline V gene data show CDR1 as MGHDK and CDR2 as SYGVNS. Sequenced with the Oncomine TCR Beta short-read assay was DNA taken from cultured CD4+ T cells. TCRdb reanalysed the PCR reads using MiXCR and keeps one entry per CDR3 protein. The table includes approximately 13,000 distinct CDR3 sequences, around 40% detected once.

The chain recombines TRBV25-1 with TRBJ2-2, with D perhaps TRBD2 (5 bases). The sequence was obtained from a human donor who had recovered from COVID-19. Material for sequencing was CD4+ T cells from blood, cultured in vitro. The CDR3 loop is CASRGSPGELFF. DNA of the CDR3: TGTGCCAGCAGAGGGAGCCCCGGGGAGCTGTTTTTT.